Below, one TCR beta chain is given with its context. Its antigen target is currently unknown. No much larger clone exists at a distance of one base, and base qualities are not known. For each enrolled patient, mismatch repair deficiency was established using either polymerase chain reaction or immunohistochemistry. TCR sequencing was carried out for three patients who responded to pembrolizumab therapy. The phase II trial prospectively evaluated PD-1 blockade with pembrolizumab in advanced mismatch repair-deficient cancers, independent of tissue of origin. Peripheral blood T cell samples were collected serially, before PD-1 blockade began and at several time points afterward. Blood sampling time points were reported as weeks after the first dose of pembrolizumab. This sample was included in a study of PD-1 blockade in mismatch repair-deficient tumors (dated 2017 in TCRdb). Looking at the study overall: Between late 2013 and 2016, the trial enrolled roughly 86 consecutive patients with approximately 13 types of mismatch repair-deficient cancer, all of whom had received prior treatment and were progressing. Tumor-associated T cell clones were tracked in the peripheral blood of patients responding to PD-1 blockade by deep sequencing of TCR CDR3 regions. Study-wide findings and limitations: After pembrolizumab, tumor-resident clones, which were often undetectable in blood before treatment, expanded rapidly and then contracted, generally ahead of radiologic responses.

The library came from the immunoSEQ multiplex PCR assay. TCRdb carries this immuneACCESS record with in-frame sequences only. Its versions omit some clonotypes, under half of them owing to an unresolved V gene in the studies checked, with the rest unexplained. Here the sample has 100,000 to 150,000 clones; about 86% occur a single time. The ten largest account for about 14% of the sample. The sample was peripheral blood, taken 44 weeks after starting pembrolizumab. The receptor was derived from an adult with mismatch repair-deficient cancer.

The DNA is as follows: TGTGCCAGCAGTTCCATCGGACTAGGTCGTTGGGAGACCCAGTACTTC. It specifies CASSSIGLGRWETQYF. The sequence is built from TRBV28 and TRBJ2-5; the central 7 bases match TRBD2. V is pruned by 4 bases and J by 5 bases, leaving 13 bases of the junction without a gene match. The CDR3 measures 16 amino acids from cysteine to phenylalanine. Just the 48-base CDR3 DNA is kept, in frame starting at base 1. The germline V gene encodes CDR1 MDHEN and CDR2 SYDVKM.